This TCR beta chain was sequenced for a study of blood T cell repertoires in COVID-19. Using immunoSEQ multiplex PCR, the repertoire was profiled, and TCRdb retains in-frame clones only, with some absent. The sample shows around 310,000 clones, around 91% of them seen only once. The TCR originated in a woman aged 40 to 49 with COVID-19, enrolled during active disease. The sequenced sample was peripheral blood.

CDR3 residues: CASSPRSGGYEQYF. In DNA form, the CDR3 reads TGTGCCAGTAGTCCGAGGAGCGGGGGGTACGAGCAGTACTTC. The J gene is TRBJ2-7, the V gene TRBV19; 9 positions match TRBD2. Germline CDR1 reads LNHDA; CDR2 reads SQIVND (reference sequence). The junction had 6 bases not matched to a gene; V was cut back by 5 bases and J by 4 bases. The CDR3 consists of 14 residues.